One sample yielded the 23 T cell receptor beta chains listed below, sequenced in a study of beta chain features in type 1 diabetes. Notes on the study in general: People with Type 1 diabetes carried modestly yet significantly shorter TCRB CDR3s in all four CD4+ subsets.

These receptors lack a known antigen. All of the isolated RNA was reverse transcribed, so expressed TCRB transcripts were sequenced. Produced via immunoSEQ multiplex PCR; TCRdb's table is partial and in-frame only. The sample includes roughly 700,000 clones, roughly 13% seen only once; the top ten take approximately 0.021%. Sequenced input: naive CD4+ T cells from blood. The origin of the receptors is a man younger than 30 with type 1 diabetes.

The chain is built from TRBV10-3 and TRBJ2-3; D is uncertain. The CDR3 runs 13 residues. Trimming cost V 4 bases and J 2 bases, with 7 bases left between them. CDR1 is ENHRY, CDR2 SYGVKD, per germline. CDR3 residues: CAISARVTDTQYF. The CDR3 DNA follows: TGTGCCATCAGTGCAAGGGTCACAGATACGCAGTATTTT.

This clone occurred a few times. The J gene is TRBJ2-2, the V gene TRBV4-1; 11 bases agree with TRBD2. The CDR3 spans 18 residues. Germline loops: CDR1 MGHRA, CDR2 YSYEKL. V lost 0 bases and J lost 4; bases outside the gene matches: 7. The CDR3 nucleotides read TGCGCCAGCAGCCAAGATACCACTAGCGGGGGCTTCACCGGGGAGCTGTTTTTT. It translates to CASSQDTTSGGFTGELFF.

This clone was observed a few times. The CDR3 region has the DNA TGCAGCGTTTGGGTAGGCCCCGTGGCAAAACTGTTTTTT. Its translation is CSVWVGPVAKLFF. This rearrangement joins TRBV29-1 to TRBJ1-4, with D hard to call. Trimming cost V 5 bases and J 10 bases, with 17 bases left between them. This CDR3 is built from 13 residues. Germline lookup yields CDR1 SQVTM and CDR2 ANQGSEA.

The J gene is TRBJ2-7, the V gene TRBV29-1, with D possibly TRBD1 on 6 matching bases. This CDR3 is 13 amino acids long. Germline V gives CDR1 SQVTM, CDR2 ANQGSEA. Trimming took 6 bases from V and 0 from J, leaving 12 bases between them. CDR3 sequence (DNA): TGCAGCGTGGGGACACGACTCTCCTACGAGCAGTACTTC. It is translated as CSVGTRLSYEQYF.

The chain uses TRBV30 and TRBJ1-2; 7 bases match TRBD1. V shed 3 bases and J 0 bases; nucleotides not matched to a gene: 10. The germline gives CDR1 GTSNPN, CDR2 SVGIG (reference sequence). This CDR3 has 16 residues. The CDR3 region has the DNA TGTGCCTGGAGGACCACGGGACAGTCTCCTAACTATGGCTACACCTTC. Protein sequence: CAWRTTGQSPNYGYTF.

V and J are TRBV7-6 and TRBJ1-1; TRBD1 matches 10 bases. The germline V gene has CDR1 SGHVS and CDR2 FNYEAQ. CDR3 length equals 17 residues. V dropped 1 base and J dropped 1; count of bases not matched to a gene: 6. CDR3 DNA: TGTGCCAGCAGCTTAGGGGATTGGGACAGGGGGAACACTGAAGCTTTCTTT. Residues: CASSLGDWDRGNTEAFF.

This clone was observed a few times. The chain recombines TRBV19 with TRBJ2-7; TRBD2 aligns across 7 bases. The CDR3 covers 15 residues. CDR1 and CDR2 from the germline V gene are LNHDA and SQIVND (reference sequence). V lost 6 bases, J lost 2 bases, and 10 bases stayed unmatched. CDR3 DNA sequence: TGTGCCAGTAGGGGGAACCGGGACTACACCTACGAGCAGTACTTC. Its translation is CASRGNRDYTYEQYF.

The V and J genes are TRBV19 and TRBJ2-7, with 7 bases aligning to TRBD1. The V and J ends lost 8 bases and 4 bases, in that order; junction bases with no gene match: 11. The CDR3 totals 14 residues. Germline V CDR1 and CDR2: LNHDA, SQIVND (reference sequence). CDR3 region: CASSLQGTAYEQYF. In DNA, the CDR3 is TGTGCCAGTTCCCTACAGGGGACGGCTTACGAGCAGTACTTC.

This clone was seen a few times. The V and J genes are TRBV5-1 and TRBJ1-5; 7 bases agree with TRBD1. The CDR3 consists of 15 residues. The J segment lost 4 bases and the V segment lost 2 bases, leaving 6 bases of the junction unmatched. In germline, CDR1 is SGHRS, CDR2 YFSETQ. The CDR3 bases are TGCGCCAGCAGCTTCGACGGGACAGAGAATCAGCCCCAGCATTTT. Translation: CASSFDGTENQPQHF.

The sample holds a few counts of this clone. This chain links TRBV7-8 with TRBJ1-5, with a possible D match to TRBD1 (5 bases). Trimming took off 3 bases at V and 3 bases at J, with 12 bases between the two ends. The CDR3 length is 15 residues. Per the germline V gene, CDR1 is SGHVS and CDR2 is FQNEAQ. Here the CDR3 reads CASSFQSGYNQPQHF. The CDR3 DNA reads TGTGCCAGCAGCTTCCAGTCAGGGTACAATCAGCCCCAGCATTTT.

V and J are TRBV4-1 and TRBJ1-1; D might be TRBD1 (5 bases). The germline gives CDR1 MGHRA, CDR2 YSYEKL. This CDR3 region has 19 residues. The V and J ends lost 0 bases and 1 base respectively, with 21 bases between them. The CDR3 here is CASSQDPKRGDVGNTEAFF. The CDR3 bases are TGCGCCAGCAGCCAAGATCCGAAGAGAGGGGATGTCGGGAACACTGAAGCTTTCTTT.

The chain carries TRBV19 and TRBJ1-5, with unresolved D. V lost 4 bases and J lost 0, with 13 bases in between. CDR1 is LNHDA, CDR2 SQIVND, per germline (reference sequence). The CDR3 covers 16 residues. The CDR3 reads CASSTWTGNSNQPQHF. CDR3 DNA sequence: TGTGCCAGTAGTACCTGGACCGGTAATAGCAATCAGCCCCAGCATTTT.

This clone was found a few times. The J gene is TRBJ2-2, the V gene TRBV10-3; D remains unclear. Trimming removed 7 bases at V and 6 bases at J, with 9 bases between. Germline lookup yields CDR1 ENHRY and CDR2 SYGVKD. The CDR3 has 12 residues. The CDR3 DNA follows: TGTGCCATCAATTTGTCCGCCGGGGAGCTGTTTTTT. Translation: CAINLSAGELFF.

The rearrangement joins TRBV11-2 to TRBJ2-5; no reliable D call. This CDR3 is 13 amino acids long. The V end was cut by 4 bases, the J end by 5 bases, with 11 bases between. In germline, CDR1 is SGHAT, CDR2 FQNNGV. CDR3 sequence reads: CASSSRRVETQYF. CDR3 DNA sequence: TGTGCCAGCAGCTCCCGGAGAGTGGAGACCCAGTACTTC.

This clone was picked up a small number of times. The chain joins TRBV10-3 to TRBJ2-3; perhaps TRBD1 as D (5 bases). The germline gives CDR1 ENHRY, CDR2 SYGVKD. The CDR3 is made up of 14 amino acids. The germline V and J ends were trimmed by 2 bases and 8 bases, with 14 bases remaining between them. For the CDR3, the DNA is TGTGCCATCAGTGAGGACAGCGCGGCACCTACGCAGTATTTT. Encoded protein: CAISEDSAAPTQYF.

The V call is TRBV10-3, the J call TRBJ1-1; D unresolved. The CDR3 loop spans 15 amino acids. Looked up from germline, CDR1 is ENHRY and CDR2 is SYGVKD. Trimming stripped 4 bases from V and 1 base from J, with 13 bases between. Here the CDR3 reads CAISVRGAENTEAFF. CDR3 in DNA: TGTGCCATCAGTGTCCGGGGAGCGGAGAACACTGAAGCTTTCTTT.

This clone has a handful of counts. The chain employs TRBV6-5 and TRBJ1-1; no firm D call. Germline V CDR1 and CDR2: MNHEY, SVGAGI. V was trimmed by 6 bases and J by 4 bases, leaving 12 bases between them. This CDR3 is 13 amino acids long. Here the CDR3 reads CASRLGGVTEAFF. CDR3 nucleotides: TGTGCCAGCAGACTCGGTGGGGTCACTGAAGCTTTCTTT.

This clone was seen a few times. This chain connects TRBV27 to TRBJ1-4, with TRBD1 matching over 7 bases. This CDR3 has 15 residues. J gave up 4 bases and V 0 bases, and 2 bases lay outside the gene matches. In germline, CDR1 is MNHEY, CDR2 SMNVEV (reference sequence). Here the CDR3 reads CASSLSGQINEKLFF. CDR3 bases: TGTGCCAGCAGTTTATCGGGACAGATTAATGAAAAACTGTTTTTT.

This clone was detected only a few times. The chain has TRBV7-2 and TRBJ1-5; no clear D. Germline V gives CDR1 SGHTA, CDR2 FQGNSA. With 1 base removed from V and 4 bases from J, the gap between germline ends came to 14 bases. The CDR3 loop spans 16 amino acids. The chain's CDR3 is CASSLVAAPGNQPQHF. As DNA, the CDR3 is TGTGCCAGCAGCTTAGTCGCAGCCCCGGGGAATCAGCCCCAGCATTTT.

The rearrangement links TRBV29-1 to TRBJ1-2; 7 bases map to TRBD1. The J segment lost 10 bases and the V segment lost 0 bases, leaving 8 bases of the junction unmatched. CDR3 length: 13 amino acids. Germline lookup yields CDR1 SQVTM and CDR2 ANQGSEA. In nucleotides, the CDR3 is TGCAGCGTTGAAGACCGAGGACAGGTAGTCTACACCTTC. Translating it yields CSVEDRGQVVYTF.

This chain links TRBV19 with TRBJ2-3; D might be TRBD1 or TRBD2, each matching 7 bases. From germline, CDR1 is LNHDA and CDR2 SQIVND (reference sequence). Trimming took 3 bases from V and 1 from J, leaving 20 bases between them. The CDR3 extends over 18 amino acids. CDR3 sequence reads: CASSILVLTGRGTDTQYF. The CDR3, as DNA: TGTGCCAGTAGTATTCTGGTCCTGACAGGGAGGGGCACAGATACGCAGTATTTT. Drawing the rest from reference TRBV19 and TRBJ2-3, the complete variable domain is DGGITQSPKYLFRKEGQNVTLSCEQNLNHDAMYWYRQDPGQGLRLIYYSQIVNDFQKGDIAEGYSVSREKKESFPLTVTSAQKNPTAFYLCASSILVLTGRGTDTQYFGPGTRLTVL.

This clone was seen more than once but under ten times. The chain joins TRBV30 to TRBJ1-5; D is undetermined. Trimming cost V 1 base and J 0 bases, with 10 bases left between them. The CDR3 sequence is 15 residues long. Germline-derived CDR1 and CDR2 are GTSNPN and SVGIG (reference sequence). CDR3 DNA sequence: TGTGCCTGGAGTGGAGGTCAGAGTAGCAATCAGCCCCAGCATTTT. It is translated as CAWSGGQSSNQPQHF.

This clone has only a few counts. V is TRBV28 and J is TRBJ2-7; D gene uncertain. Germline lookup yields CDR1 MDHEN and CDR2 SYDVKM. This CDR3 contains 13 residues. V gave up 6 bases and J gave up 2 bases, with 11 bases separating them. DNA of the CDR3: TGTGCCAGCAGAACCGGACGGCCCTACGAGCAGTACTTC. Residues: CASRTGRPYEQYF.